Each of the 20 T cell receptor beta chains below was sequenced from the same sample in a study of T cell changes during pregnancy in multiple sclerosis. Method: immunoSEQ multiplex PCR; TCRdb's copy keeps in-frame clones and lacks some. The sample holds about 41,000 clones, 89% seen once. The sequences come from CD4+ T cells from peripheral blood mononuclear cells, collected in the first trimester of pregnancy. Every receptor here comes from a female donor with multiple sclerosis, enrolled in a pregnancy study.

As regards this clone: The junction departs from germline at one end; a sequencing error may be responsible. This chain links TRBV7-7 with TRBJ2-1, with D perhaps TRBD1 (9 bases). Germline assignment: CDR1 SSHAT and CDR2 FNYEAQ (reference sequence). The CDR3 has 13 residues. The CDR3 bases are TGTGCTAGCAGCGGGGGACAGGGTCGGGAGCAGTTCTTC. Translation gives CASSGGQGREQFF. The full variable domain, with the rest looked up from reference TRBV7-7 and TRBJ2-1, is GAGVSQSPRYKVTKRGQDVTLRCDPISSHATLYWYQQALGQGPEFLTYFNYEAQPDKSGLPSDRFSAERPEGSISTLTIQRTEQRDSAMYRCASSGGQGREQFFGPGTRLTVL.

The chain has TRBV5-4 and TRBJ1-1; 10 bases are shared with TRBD1. The V gene's germline CDR1 is SGHNT and CDR2 YYREEE (reference sequence). J lost 4 bases, V lost 4 bases, and 13 bases had no gene match. The CDR3 extends over 17 amino acids. The CDR3 protein is CASSLLDRGTGVTEAFF. The CDR3 coding sequence is TGTGCCAGCAGCCTATTAGACCGAGGGACAGGGGTCACTGAAGCTTTCTTT.

This chain joins TRBV4-2 and TRBJ2-1, with 10 bases fitting TRBD2. V shed 2 bases, J shed 7 bases, and the junction held 5 bases outside the gene matches. Germline CDR1 is LGHNA and CDR2 is YNFKEQ. The CDR3 runs to 15 residues. Written as DNA, the CDR3 is TGTGCCAGCAGCCAAACTAGCGGGATAAAGAATGAGCAGTTCTTC. Translation gives CASSQTSGIKNEQFF.

The gene calls are TRBV7-2 and TRBJ1-1; TRBD1 matches 8 bases. J lost 4 bases, V lost 4 bases, and 5 bases had no gene match. Germline loops: CDR1 SGHTA, CDR2 FQGNSA. The CDR3 consists of 14 residues. CDR3 coding DNA: TGTGCCAGCAGCTGGACAGGGAGGGGCACTGAAGCTTTCTTT. Amino acids: CASSWTGRGTEAFF. Full variable domain (outside the CDR3, taken from reference TRBV7-2 and TRBJ1-1): GAGVSQSPSNKVTEKGKDVELRCDPISGHTALYWYRQSLGQGLEFLIYFQGNSAPDKSGLPSDRFSAERTGGSVSTLTIQRTQQEDSAVYLCASSWTGRGTEAFFGQGTRLTVV.

This clone showed up just a few times. The chain has TRBV19 and TRBJ1-2; TRBD1 might be the D (5 bases). V gave up 7 bases and J gave up 5 bases, with 11 bases separating them. Germline-derived CDR1 and CDR2 are LNHDA and SQIVND (reference sequence). This CDR3 has 12 residues. CDR3 sequence: CASTDGGYGYTF. The CDR3 DNA reads TGTGCCAGTACCGACGGGGGATATGGCTACACCTTC.

The V and J genes are TRBV19 and TRBJ1-5; the D is unclear. Germline loops: CDR1 LNHDA, CDR2 SQIVND (reference sequence). V lost 4 bases and J lost 4, with 8 bases in between. There are 13 residues in the CDR3. CDR3 protein: CASSSGQNQPQHF. The CDR3 nucleotides read TGTGCCAGTAGTAGCGGCCAAAATCAGCCCCAGCATTTT. The full variable domain, its missing parts supplied by reference TRBV19 and TRBJ1-5, is DGGITQSPKYLFRKEGQNVTLSCEQNLNHDAMYWYRQDPGQGLRLIYYSQIVNDFQKGDIAEGYSVSREKKESFPLTVTSAQKNPTAFYLCASSSGQNQPQHFGDGTRLSIL.

The chain uses TRBV19 and TRBJ2-2, with 7 bases that match TRBD1. Germline V gene data show CDR1 as LNHDA and CDR2 as SQIVND (reference sequence). The CDR3 has 15 amino acids. After removal of 4 bases from V and 4 bases from J, the junction contained 6 bases not matched to a gene. The CDR3 coding sequence is TGTGCCAGTAGTAATGGGGCAGGGGGCACCGGGGAGCTGTTTTTT. Residues: CASSNGAGGTGELFF.

For this clone: Mismatch with germline at one junction end may stem from a read error. The chain couples TRBV19 to TRBJ2-7; possible D gene TRBD2, 5 bases. CDR1 LNHDA and CDR2 SQIVND come from the germline V gene (reference sequence). This CDR3 is 10 amino acids long. CDR3 amino acids: CASISGTKSF. CDR3 DNA sequence: TGTGCCAGTATTTCGGGAACTAAGTCCTTC.

The chain combines TRBV6-1 with TRBJ1-1, with D perhaps matching TRBD1 (5 bases). Germline CDR1 MNHNS, CDR2 SASEGT. V lost 2 bases and J 5 bases, leaving 15 bases between the germline ends. The CDR3 extends over 15 amino acids. The DNA of the CDR3 is TGTGCCAGCAGTGAAATGTGGGGGAGCGGGACTGAAGCTTTCTTT. It specifies CASSEMWGSGTEAFF.

The V and J genes are TRBV14 and TRBJ1-3; TRBD1 matches 8 bases. V was pared by 4 bases and J by 7 bases, with 0 bases of the junction left unmatched. CDR3 length equals 12 residues. Germline V gene lookup returns CDR1 SGHDN and CDR2 FVKESK. This chain's CDR3 is CASSRQGNTIYF. The CDR3 region has the DNA TGTGCCAGCAGCCGACAGGGGAACACCATATATTTT.

The chain is built from TRBV7-2 and TRBJ1-2; 9 bases map to TRBD1. With V trimmed by 4 bases and J by 4 bases, 7 bases remained unmatched. Germline loops: CDR1 SGHTA, CDR2 FQGNSA. This CDR3 is 15 amino acids long. The CDR3 DNA sequence: TGTGCCAGCAGCTCGGCCGGGACAGGGATCTATGGCTACACCTTC. Its protein product is CASSSAGTGIYGYTF.

This chain connects TRBV6-6 to TRBJ1-2; 9 bases are a match to TRBD1. Germline V lookup: CDR1 MNHNY, CDR2 SVGAGI (reference sequence). V lost 5 bases to trimming and J lost 4 bases; unmatched junction nucleotides: 8. This CDR3 has 15 amino acids. CDR3 sequence (DNA): TGTGCCAGCAGTGTTGCGGGACAGGGAACCTATGGCTACACCTTC. Protein sequence: CASSVAGQGTYGYTF.

The genes are TRBV7-8 and TRBJ1-1; 9 bases align to TRBD1. The CDR3 covers 18 residues. V lost 1 base and J lost 4; bases outside the gene matches: 13. CDR1 and CDR2 (germline): SGHVS, FQNEAQ. CDR3 coding DNA: TGTGCCAGCAGCTTAGTTTCACAGGGGGCAGGCGGTAGCACTGAAGCTTTCTTT. It translates to CASSLVSQGAGGSTEAFF.

This clone was seen only once. This chain uses TRBV6-4 with TRBJ1-2, with 7 bases aligning to TRBD1. This CDR3 spans 14 amino acids. V trimming: 5 bases; J trimming: 1 base; junction bases outside the gene matches: 4. The germline V gene has CDR1 MRHNA and CDR2 SNTAGT. This CDR3 reads CASSRDRYNYGYTF. In nucleotides, the CDR3 is TGTGCCAGCAGTAGGGACAGATATAACTATGGCTACACCTTC.

V and J are TRBV5-4 and TRBJ1-2; no firm D call. The CDR3 spans 15 residues. V dropped 0 bases and J dropped 0 bases, with 9 bases sitting between them. Germline V gives CDR1 SGHNT, CDR2 YYREEE (reference sequence). The DNA of the CDR3 is TGTGCCAGCAGCTTGGTCGGGAGAACTAACTATGGCTACACCTTC. It specifies CASSLVGRTNYGYTF.

The V gene is TRBV5-1, the J gene TRBJ2-6, with D tentatively TRBD1 (5 bases). CDR3 length: 17 residues. Deletions cut 1 base from V and 0 bases from J, with 11 bases between. Germline V gives CDR1 SGHRS, CDR2 YFSETQ. The CDR3 sequence: CASSLKQASSGANVLTF. CDR3 DNA sequence: TGCGCCAGCAGCTTGAAACAGGCGAGCTCTGGGGCCAACGTCCTGACTTTC.

The chain has TRBV21-1 and TRBJ1-1; no DNA check was done on the table's D call, TRBD1. TRBV21-1 is a known pseudogene. The CDR3 spans 16 residues. The CDR3 region is CASSTLSSGTGGTAFF. The CDR3 coding sequence is TGTGCCAGCAGCACCCTATCTTCCGGGACAGGGGGCACGGCTTTCTTT.

This clone was detected only once. The chain links TRBV2 to TRBJ2-2; 10 positions match TRBD2. The CDR3 has 16 amino acids. Trimming removed 8 bases from V and 5 bases from J; junction bases left unmatched: 11. Germline CDR1 SNHLY, CDR2 FYNNEI. The CDR3 reads CASRESRLAGTGELFF. CDR3 DNA sequence: TGTGCCAGCCGAGAGTCGAGACTAGCGGGTACCGGGGAGCTGTTTTTT.

This chain links TRBV11-2 with TRBJ1-3, with 8 bases lining up with TRBD1. CDR3 length: 16 residues. The germline V gene has CDR1 SGHAT and CDR2 FQNNGV. Trimming removed 5 bases from V and 0 bases from J; junction bases left unmatched: 6. CDR3 coding DNA: TGTGCCAGCAGCCGATGGACAGGGACCTCTGGAAACACCATATATTTT. Translated: CASSRWTGTSGNTIYF. Complete variable domain (other parts from reference TRBV11-2 and TRBJ1-3): EAGVAQSPRYKIIEKRQSVAFWCNPISGHATLYWYQQILGQGPKLLIQFQNNGVVDDSQLPKDRFSAERLKGVDSTLKIQPAKLEDSAVYLCASSRWTGTSGNTIYFGEGSWLTVV.

The chain employs TRBV2 and TRBJ2-3, with TRBD1 matching over 8 bases. Germline CDR1 is SNHLY and CDR2 is FYNNEI. Trimming removed 3 bases from V and 3 bases from J; junction bases left unmatched: 2. The CDR3 runs to 14 residues. CDR3 DNA sequence: TGTGCCAGCAGTGAGACAGGGGTTACAGATACGCAGTATTTT. This translates into CASSETGVTDTQYF.